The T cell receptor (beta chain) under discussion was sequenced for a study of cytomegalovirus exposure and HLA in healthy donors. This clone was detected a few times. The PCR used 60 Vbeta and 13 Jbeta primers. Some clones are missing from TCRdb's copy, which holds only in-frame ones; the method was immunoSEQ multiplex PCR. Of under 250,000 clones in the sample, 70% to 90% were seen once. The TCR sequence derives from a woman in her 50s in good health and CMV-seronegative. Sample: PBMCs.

The CDR3 protein is CASTRDRVPTEAFF. In DNA, the CDR3 is TGTGCCAGCACCAGGGACAGGGTCCCCACTGAAGCTTTCTTT. J is TRBJ1-1 and V is TRBV6-6; the match to TRBD1 covers 9 bases. Trimming took 7 bases from V and 4 from J; bases not matched to a gene: 7. CDR1 is MNHNY, CDR2 SVGAGI, per germline (reference sequence). The CDR3 runs 14 residues.